A selection of T cell receptor beta chains follows, all from one sample in a study of T cell responses to AZD1222 COVID-19 vaccine. The repertoire was sequenced with immunoSEQ multiplex PCR; TCRdb's copy has only in-frame clones and lacks some. The repertoire has about 100,000 clones, nearly 90% of them found once; the top ten carry 2.5% to 3.5%. Sample: peripheral blood, taken on day 0 of AZD1222 vaccination. These receptors were collected from an adult in good health. Both conserved end residues are part of each CDR3. D genes are given only for firm matches. Clone sizes are given selectively: once, few, many, or a class where the clone is expanded.

TRBJ1-2,NA,TRBV6-6,TRBD1,TGTGCCAGCAGCTACCTCACAGGGGATTATGGCTACACCTTC,CASSYLTGDYGYTF
TRBJ2-7,NA,TRBV24-1,NA,TGTGCCAGTCATATGGGGGGAACCTACGAGCAGTACTTC,CASHMGGTYEQYF
TRBJ2-2,NA,TRBV10-3,NA,TGTGCCACGGGGGCGGTAAACACCGGGGAGCTGTTTTTT,CATGAVNTGELFF
TRBJ1-1,NA,TRBV6-2/TRBV6-3,TRBD1,TGTGCCAGCAGTGGAGACAGGGGGCAGGGCACTGAAGCTTTCTTT,CASSGDRGQGTEAFF
TRBJ1-2,NA,TRBV5-1,NA,TGCGCCAGCAGCTTGGAACAGAGACGGGGCTACACCTTC,CASSLEQRRGYTF
TRBJ1-2,NA,TRBV28,NA,TGTGCCAGCACCATGGGAGGGACCTATGGCTACACCTTC,CASTMGGTYGYTF
TRBJ1-6,NA,TRBV7-8,NA,TGTGCCAGCAGCTTATGGGAAAACTCACCCCTCCACTTT,CASSLWENSPLHF
TRBJ2-2,NA,TRBV11-2,NA,TGTGCCAGCAGCTTCCGACCGGAGGGCACCGGGGAGCTGTTTTTT,CASSFRPEGTGELFF
TRBJ1-4,NA,TRBV28,NA,TGTGCCAGCAGTTTGCAACGGCCCAGTAATGAAAAACTGTTTTTT,CASSLQRPSNEKLFF
TRBJ1-2,NA,TRBV27,NA,TGTGCCAGCAGCCAGGGGAACGACTATGGCTACACCTTC,CASSQGNDYGYTF
TRBJ1-2,NA,TRBV11-2,TRBD1,TGTGCCAGCACCCACGACAGGGTCTATGGCTACACCTTC,CASTHDRVYGYTF
TRBJ2-5,once,TRBV12-3/TRBV12-4,NA,TGTGCCAGCAGTTCCGCGGGGGAGACCCAGTACTTC,CASSSAGETQYF
TRBJ1-4,NA,TRBV15,NA,TGTGCCACCAGCAGGGGCCTGGGGACGGTATTCAATGAAAAACTGTTTTTT,CATSRGLGTVFNEKLFF
TRBJ2-5,NA,TRBV11-3,TRBD2,TGTGCCAGCAGCGAAGGGACTAGCGGGGAAGAGACCCAGTACTTC,CASSEGTSGEETQYF
TRBJ1-6,NA,TRBV27,TRBD1,TGTGCCAGCAGTCCTCGACAGGGATGGTCACCCCTCCACTTT,CASSPRQGWSPLHF
TRBJ2-3,NA,TRBV6-2/TRBV6-3,NA,TGTGCCAGCAGTTACTCGAGGGCCGGTACACCCTCCACAGATACGCAGTATTTT,CASSYSRAGTPSTDTQYF
TRBJ2-2,NA,TRBV10-2,TRBD1,TGCGCCAGCAGCGACAGGGGACCTCCCGGGGAGCTGTTTTTT,CASSDRGPPGELFF
TRBJ2-3,NA,TRBV24-1,TRBD1,TGTGCCACCAGTGTGGGACAGAGCACAGATACGCAGTATTTT,CATSVGQSTDTQYF
TRBJ1-1,NA,TRBV30,TRBD1,TGTGCCTGGAGTGCAACAAACAGGGGGACCACTGAAGCTTTCTTT,CAWSATNRGTTEAFF
TRBJ2-7,NA,TRBV27,NA,TGTGCCAGCAGGGGGTTGCCCTACGAGCAGTACTTC,CASRGLPYEQYF
TRBJ1-1,NA,TRBV6-2/TRBV6-3,TRBD1,TGTGCCAGCAGTTACGACAGGGGGCGAGAAGGCACTGAAGCTTTCTTT,CASSYDRGREGTEAFF
TRBJ2-3,NA,TRBV7-2,NA,TGTGCCAGCAGCTTAGCTGCTTACACAGATACGCAGTATTTT,CASSLAAYTDTQYF
TRBJ1-2,NA,TRBV6-5,TRBD1,TGTGCCAGCAGGCCGGGACAGGGAGTTGGCTACACCTTC,CASRPGQGVGYTF